What follows is one T cell receptor (beta chain) and its context. The V and J ends lost 5 bases and 4 bases, in that order; junction bases with no gene match: 10. CDR1 is SGHTA and CDR2 is FQGTGA in the germline V gene. The CDR3 totals 15 residues. TCR sequencing used cDNA made by reverse transcription of extracted RNA. TCRdb's copy holds only in-frame clones and misses some; the assay was immunoSEQ multiplex PCR. The sample carries some 200,000 clones, 58% recorded once. Treatment indicated: oral pan-JAK inhibitor, 5-10 mg twice daily. The sample is drawn from a study of CD8+ T cells in alopecia areata. Study overall: Dosing with tofacitinib proceeded for 6 to 18 months, followed by 6 months off drug.

The specimen was CD4+ T cells sorted from blood, collected at week 24, from a patient treated with tofacitinib. The genes are TRBV7-3 and TRBJ2-7, with TRBD1 identical over 8 bases. The TCR comes from a human donor with alopecia areata. As DNA, the CDR3 is TGTGCCAGCAGCCCGACCGGGACAGGTCTATACGAGCAGTACTTC. Translating it yields CASSPTGTGLYEQYF.